A selection of T cell receptor beta chains follows, all from one sample in a study of blood T cell repertoires in COVID-19. Using immunoSEQ multiplex PCR, the repertoire was profiled, and TCRdb retains in-frame clones only, with some absent. The repertoire has just over 300,000 clones, 65% to 90% of them found once; the top ten carry 4% to 5%. The specimen was PBMCs or T cells enriched from blood (not recorded which). These receptors all come from a man between 25 and 39 years old who had recovered from COVID-19. The CDR3 runs from the conserved cysteine through the conserved F or W. D genes are given only for firm matches. Only part of the rows carry a size: once, few, many, or a class if the clone is expanded.

>-|17|TRBV4-2|TRBD1|TRBJ1-1
TGTGCCAGCAGCCAAAGGGGGACAGGGAGCGATCGAACTGAAGCTTTCTTT
CASSQRGTGSDRTEAFF
>once|15|TRBV28|-|TRBJ1-5
TGTGCCAGCAGTTGGCAGGGGAAAAGCAATCAGCCCCAGCATTTT
CASSWQGKSNQPQHF
>few|12|TRBV28|-|TRBJ1-2
TGTGCCAGCAGTTTAGAATGGAGGGGCTACACCTTC
CASSLEWRGYTF
>-|12|TRBV6-5|-|TRBJ1-1
TGTGCCAGCATCCAACCTCCGAGTGAAGCTTTCTTT
CASIQPPSEAFF
>-|14|TRBV18|TRBD1|TRBJ1-1
TGTGCCAGCTCCGCCGGGACAGCGAACACTGAAGCTTTCTTT
CASSAGTANTEAFF
>-|15|TRBV5-1|TRBD1|TRBJ2-7
TGCGCCAGCAGGGTGGGGACAGGGGCGGCTTACGAGCAGTACTTC
CASRVGTGAAYEQYF
>-|15|TRBV3-1/TRBV3-2|-|TRBJ1-5
TGTGCCAGCAGCCAAGATTACGGTAGCAATCAGCCCCAGCATTTT
CASSQDYGSNQPQHF
>-|13|TRBV7-2|-|TRBJ2-2
TGTGCCGCTGGGGCCGTGAACACCGGGGAGCTGTTTTTT
CAAGAVNTGELFF
>-|16|TRBV5-1|TRBD1|TRBJ2-3
TGCGCCAGCAGCTTGTTGGTGGGACAGACCACAGATACGCAGTATTTT
CASSLLVGQTTDTQYF
>-|16|TRBV6-1|TRBD2|TRBJ2-3
TGTGCCAGCAGTGAAAAGGGGACTAGCGGGTATCATACGCAGTATTTT
CASSEKGTSGYHTQYF
>-|15|TRBV5-1|-|TRBJ1-4
TGCGCCAGCAGCTTGGTTGGACAGAATAATGAAAACCTGTTTTTT
CASSLVGQNNENLFF
>few|18|TRBV2|TRBD1|TRBJ2-2
TGTGCCAGCAGAGAAGCTTGGACAGGGCGGAGGCTCACCGGGGAGCTGTTTTTT
CASREAWTGRRLTGELFF
>-|14|TRBV12-1|-|TRBJ1-5
TGTGCCAGCAGCTCGGACAGGGGAAATCAGCCCCAGCATTTT
CASSSDRGNQPQHF
>-|20|TRBV4-1|TRBD2|TRBJ2-1
TGCGCCAGCAGCCAAGTCCCTTTCCATCCTACTAGCGGGGGGGGAGATGAGCAGTTCTTC
CASSQVPFHPTSGGGDEQFF
>-|13|TRBV2|TRBD1|TRBJ1-2
TGTGCCACCGTGGGACAGGCTAACTATGGCTACACCTTC
CATVGQANYGYTF
>-|19|TRBV24-1|TRBD1|TRBJ1-1
TGTGCCACCGAAACAGTGAGGGAGGGACAGGGAATAATGAACACTGAAGCTTTCTTT
CATETVREGQGIMNTEAFF
>-|19|TRBV2|TRBD2|TRBJ2-1
TGTGCCAGCAGGAGGGGACTAGCGGGGGGGCAAGTCCGATACAATGAGCAGTTCTTC
CASRRGLAGGQVRYNEQFF
>few|16|TRBV7-8|-|TRBJ2-1
TGTGCCAGCAGCTTAGGCGCGGGCCTGATGACAAATGAGCAGTTCTTC
CASSLGAGLMTNEQFF
>-|14|TRBV11-2|-|TRBJ1-1
TGTGCCAGCAGCGCAGGGGAGTTGGGCACTGAAGCTTTCTTT
CASSAGELGTEAFF
>-|13|TRBV2|TRBD1|TRBJ1-2
TGTGCCAACGAACCGGGACAGTCATATGGCTACACCTTC
CANEPGQSYGYTF
>-|14|TRBV23-1|-|TRBJ1-1
TGCGCCAGCAGTCACGCGGACAAGAACACTGAAGCTTTCTTT
CASSHADKNTEAFF
>-|14|TRBV18|-|TRBJ2-3
TGTGCCAGCCAGGACAGAGGCTTCACAGATACGCAGTATTTT
CASQDRGFTDTQYF
>-|12|TRBV12-3/TRBV12-4|-|TRBJ1-5
TGTGCCAGCAGCCGGAGAAGCCAGCCCCAGCATTTT
CASSRRSQPQHF
>once|13|TRBV6-4|-|TRBJ2-3
TGTGCCAGCAGCCTTCGTTCCGGAGATACGCAGTATTTT
CASSLRSGDTQYF
>once|17|TRBV7-7|-|TRBJ2-6
TGTGCTAGCAGTCTTGATACAGGGACCTCCGGGGCCAACGTCCTGACTTTC
CASSLDTGTSGANVLTF
>once|14|TRBV2|-|TRBJ2-7
TGTGCCAGCAGTGAATCGGCGGGTTTGGGGGAGCAGTACTTC
CASSESAGLGEQYF
>-|14|TRBV3-1/TRBV3-2|-|TRBJ1-3
TGTGCCAGCAGCAACAGCGGAACTGGAAACACCATATATTTT
CASSNSGTGNTIYF
>-|14|TRBV5-5|TRBD1|TRBJ2-7
TGTGCCAGCAGCTTCGGGACAGGGGGCTACGAGCAGTACTTC
CASSFGTGGYEQYF
>-|13|TRBV3-1/TRBV3-2|-|TRBJ2-1
TGTGCCAGCAGCCAGGGGGCACTCAATGAGCAGTTCTTC
CASSQGALNEQFF
>-|15|TRBV7-9|-|TRBJ1-5
TGTGCCAGCAGCTCAAAACAGGGCACCAATCAGCCCCAGCATTTT
CASSSKQGTNQPQHF
>few|15|TRBV28|-|TRBJ1-4
TGTGCCAGCAGTACCTCGGGGGTGACAAATGAAAAACTGTTTTTT
CASSTSGVTNEKLFF
>-|17|TRBV7-2|TRBD2|TRBJ2-3
TGTGCCAGCAGCTTAGTGGGTACCGGGACTAGTATAGATACGCAGTATTTT
CASSLVGTGTSIDTQYF
>-|16|TRBV7-9|-|TRBJ1-5
TGTGCCAGCAGCTTAGTTCAAGGCAGGGAGGTTCAGCCCCAGCATTTT
CASSLVQGREVQPQHF
>once|13|TRBV11-2|-|TRBJ2-7
TGTGCCAGCAGCGGGACGGGACTCTACGAGCAGTACTTC
CASSGTGLYEQYF
>once|17|TRBV4-1|-|TRBJ1-2
TGCGCCAGCAGCCAAGAAAGAGCAGGGCTCGGATATCACGGCTACACCTTC
CASSQERAGLGYHGYTF
>once|14|TRBV7-8|TRBD1|TRBJ1-5
TGTGCCAGCAGCTTCGGACAGGGGATCGAGCCCCAGCATTTT
CASSFGQGIEPQHF
>-|15|TRBV4-1|-|TRBJ1-6
TGCGCCAGCAGCAGACCAGACAGATCCAATTCACCCCTCCACTTT
CASSRPDRSNSPLHF
>-|14|TRBV5-1|-|TRBJ2-3
TGCGCCAGCAGGTTACAGGGAGTGACAGATACGCAGTATTTT
CASRLQGVTDTQYF
>-|14|TRBV5-1|TRBD1|TRBJ1-1
TGCGCCAGCAGCTTGGCCTCGGGGACAGTTGAAGCTTTCTTT
CASSLASGTVEAFF
>-|14|TRBV5-1|-|TRBJ2-7
TGCGCCAGCAGCTACTCCGGGGGTGCCTACGAGCAGTACTTC
CASSYSGGAYEQYF
>-|14|TRBV6-5|TRBD1|TRBJ2-7
TGTGCCAGCAGTTACGGCCAGGGGGCACGCGAGCAGTACTTT
CASSYGQGAREQYF
>-|16|TRBV7-2|-|TRBJ2-3
TGTGCCAGCAGCTTAGTCGGTGCGGGGCGCACAGATACGCAGTATTTT
CASSLVGAGRTDTQYF
>-|16|TRBV15|TRBD1|TRBJ1-5
TGTGCCACCAGCAGATTCGACAGGGGTAGCAATCAGCCCCAGCATTTT
CATSRFDRGSNQPQHF
>few|12|TRBV6-5|-|TRBJ1-2
TGTGCCAGCAGTTCAGGGGCGCCCGGCTACACCTTC
CASSSGAPGYTF
>-|16|TRBV27|TRBD1|TRBJ1-3
TGTGCCAGCAGTCCTCGGGACAGGGGCTCTGGAAACACCATATATTTT
CASSPRDRGSGNTIYF
>-|13|TRBV19|-|TRBJ1-4
TGTGCCAGTAGCGCAGACACGGAAGAAAAACTGTTTTTT
CASSADTEEKLFF
>-|17|TRBV5-1|-|TRBJ1-4
TGCGCCAGCAGCTTGGGGTCTCCAGGGAAGTTACGTGAAAAACTGTTTTTT
CASSLGSPGKLREKLFF
>-|16|TRBV3-1/TRBV3-2|-|TRBJ1-3
TGTGCCAGCAGCCCTCAGACAGGTAGCTCTGGAAACACCATATATTTT
CASSPQTGSSGNTIYF
>-|14|TRBV7-9|-|TRBJ2-5
TGTGCCAGCAGCCTACGACGGGATCGCGAGACCCAGTACTTC
CASSLRRDRETQYF
>few|15|TRBV28|TRBD1|TRBJ1-5
TGTGCCAGCAGTTTATCCGGACAGGCATATGGGCCCCAGCATTTT
CASSLSGQAYGPQHF
>-|12|TRBV7-9|-|TRBJ2-7
TGTGCCAGCAGCTCCGTGTCCTACGAGCAGTACTTC
CASSSVSYEQYF
>-|16|TRBV7-9|TRBD1|TRBJ1-1
TGTGCCAGCAGCTTAGAGGGACAGATAATGAACACTGAAGCTTTCTTT
CASSLEGQIMNTEAFF
>-|15|TRBV10-2|TRBD1|TRBJ1-2
TGCGCCAGCAGTGGGGGGACCGGGACAGGGTATGGCTACACCTTC
CASSGGTGTGYGYTF
>-|14|TRBV2|TRBD1|TRBJ1-5
TGTGCCATGTCGACAGGGGATAGCAATCAGCCCCAGCATTTT
CAMSTGDSNQPQHF
>once|15|TRBV7-8|TRBD1|TRBJ2-2
TGTGCCAGCAGCCCGGGACAGGGGACGGACGGGGAGCTGTTTTTT
CASSPGQGTDGELFF
>-|17|TRBV3-1/TRBV3-2|-|TRBJ1-5
TGTGCCAGCAGCCAAGATGGGAGGGGCAGGGGCAATCAGCCCCAGCATTTT
CASSQDGRGRGNQPQHF
>-|14|TRBV7-2|TRBD1|TRBJ1-1
TGTGCCAGCAGTCGGGACAGGCTCATCCCTGAAGCTTTCTTT
CASSRDRLIPEAFF
>-|14|TRBV11-3|-|TRBJ1-4
TGTGCCAGCAGCTTAGATCTCGGACAGGAAAAACTGTTTTTT
CASSLDLGQEKLFF
>-|13|TRBV12-3/TRBV12-4|TRBD1|TRBJ2-7
TGTGCCAGCAGCGGGACAGAGGTCACCGAGCAGTACTTC
CASSGTEVTEQYF